The clone carrying this TCR beta chain came up many times. The antigen is undetermined. TCRdb called the reads again in MiXCR, with one record for every CDR3 protein. The profile covers approximately 190,000 distinct CDR3 sequences, with roughly 9.8% appearing a single time and roughly 5.1% taken by the ten largest. The data stem from a study of T cell repertoires in cytomegalovirus infection. General observations from the study: The ex vivo response was dominated by HLA-C-restricted CMV-specific TCR beta clonotypes.

Germline V lookup: CDR1 SEHNR, CDR2 FQNEAQ (reference sequence). V gave up 1 base and J gave up 5 bases, with 5 bases separating them. The CDR3 is 13 amino acids. This receptor was obtained from a human donor in good health (CMV status not recorded). Some clones in this sample may be carry-over from other donors' samples. The V gene is TRBV7-9, the J gene TRBJ2-2; D ambiguous. Sample: PBMCs. DNA for the CDR3: TGTGCCAGCAGCTTAGACCTTACCGGGGAGCTGTTTTTT. Encoded protein: CASSLDLTGELFF. Combining the CDR3 with reference TRBV7-9 and TRBJ2-2 gives the whole variable domain DTGVSQNPRHKITKRGQNVTFRCDPISEHNRLYWYRQTLGQGPEFLTYFQNEAQLEKSRLLSDRFSAERPKGSFSTLEIQRTEQGDSAMYLCASSLDLTGELFFGEGSRLTVL.